These 27 T cell receptor beta chains were all obtained from the same sample, sequenced in a study of blood T cell repertoires in COVID-19. TCRdb's copy holds only in-frame clones and misses some; the assay was immunoSEQ multiplex PCR. The data contain 260,000 or so clones, 80% to 90% of them singletons. The specimen was PBMCs or T cells enriched from blood (not recorded which). These receptors all come from a woman between 40 and 55 years old who had been exposed to COVID-19.

The chain is built from TRBV7-2 and TRBJ2-1, with D possibly being TRBD2 (6 bases). The CDR3 covers 14 residues. The ends were cut back, 3 bases at V and 6 bases at J, with 12 bases in the middle. Germline assignment: CDR1 SGHTA and CDR2 FQGNSA. CDR3 amino acids: CASSFEGGRNEQFF. The CDR3 coding sequence is TGTGCCAGCAGCTTTGAGGGAGGTCGCAATGAGCAGTTCTTC.

The chain employs TRBV19 and TRBJ1-2; 7 positions match TRBD1. This CDR3 has 14 amino acids. V gave up 5 bases and J gave up 6 bases; unmatched junction bases: 9. Looked up from germline, CDR1 is LNHDA and CDR2 is SQIVND (reference sequence). CDR3 DNA sequence: TGTGCCAGTAGTCCGCGACAGGGATACCATGGCTACACCTTC. This encodes CASSPRQGYHGYTF.

Here the CDR3 DNA reads TGTGCCAGCAGTCGGGGAGGGGACAACACTGAAGCTTTCTTT. Protein sequence: CASSRGGDNTEAFF. The genes are TRBV6-5 and TRBJ1-1; possible D gene TRBD1, 5 bases. CDR1 MNHEY and CDR2 SVGAGI come from the germline V gene. Trimming cost V 5 bases and J 2 bases, with 12 bases left between them. This CDR3 region has 14 residues.

The chain links TRBV5-1 to TRBJ1-4; the D gene is possibly TRBD1 (6 bases). Germline CDR1 reads SGHRS; CDR2 reads YFSETQ. Trimming shortened V by 3 bases and J by 5 bases, and 14 bases separated the two germline ends. CDR3 size: 15 residues. CDR3 DNA: TGCGCCAGCAGCTCTCAGGGGCGCGTAAATGAAAAACTGTTTTTT. Translating gives CASSSQGRVNEKLFF.

Details on this clone: The sample has other DNA sequences that encode this CDR3 too. The chain carries TRBV5-1 and TRBJ1-1, with D tentatively TRBD1 (5 bases). CDR1 is SGHRS, CDR2 YFSETQ, per germline. The CDR3 spans 13 residues. Trimming removed 4 bases at V and 5 bases at J, with 12 bases between. CDR3 protein: CASSPLGGTEAFF. Written as DNA, the CDR3 is TGCGCCAGCAGCCCTTTGGGGGGAACTGAAGCTTTCTTT.

The V call is TRBV3-1 (or the pseudogene TRBV3-2), the J call TRBJ1-1; 8 bases map to TRBD1. Germline loops: CDR1 LGHDT, CDR2 YNNKEL (reference sequence). The trim removed 0 bases at V and 6 bases at J, leaving 3 bases unmatched. This CDR3 contains 14 residues. The CDR3 DNA reads as TGTGCCAGCAGCCAAGAGGGACAGGAACCTGAAGCTTTCTTT. It is translated as CASSQEGQEPEAFF.

The rearrangement joins TRBV7-2 to TRBJ1-1; the match to TRBD1 covers 7 bases. Trimming took 6 bases from V and 5 from J; bases not matched to a gene: 6. The CDR3 sequence is 13 residues long. Germline CDR1 reads SGHTA; CDR2 reads FQGNSA. The CDR3 DNA is TGTGCCAGCAGACCACAGGGGAGTACTGAAGCTTTCTTT. It encodes CASRPQGSTEAFF. Full variable domain (outside the CDR3, taken from reference TRBV7-2 and TRBJ1-1): GAGVSQSPSNKVTEKGKDVELRCDPISGHTALYWYRQSLGQGLEFLIYFQGNSAPDKSGLPSDRFSAERTGGSVSTLTIQRTQQEDSAVYLCASRPQGSTEAFFGQGTRLTVV.

V and J are TRBV29-1 and TRBJ1-2; no clear D gene. This CDR3 is built from 17 residues. Germline-derived CDR1 and CDR2 are SQVTM and ANQGSEA. Trimming left V 4 bases short and J 4 bases short, with 25 bases between. The CDR3: CSVAPRPVPPGVYGYTF. The CDR3, as DNA: TGCAGCGTTGCCCCCCGGCCTGTACCCCCCGGGGTCTATGGCTACACCTTC. The variable domain in full, completed from reference TRBV29-1 and TRBJ1-2, reads SAVISQKPSRDICQRGTSLTIQCQVDSQVTMMFWYRQQPGQSLTLIATANQGSEATYESGFVIDKFPISRPNLTFSTLTVSNMSPEDSSIYLCSVAPRPVPPGVYGYTFGSGTRLTVV.

This clone was observed a handful of times. V usage is TRBV4-2 and J usage is TRBJ1-5; tentatively, D is TRBD1 (6 bases). Trimming removed 0 bases from V and 4 bases from J, with 16 bases in between. Per the germline V gene, CDR1 is LGHNA and CDR2 is YNFKEQ. There are 17 residues in the CDR3. The DNA of the CDR3 is TGTGCCAGCAGCCAAGATCTCGGAGACAGGAGTAATCAGCCCCAGCATTTT. It specifies CASSQDLGDRSNQPQHF.

V usage is TRBV4-1 and J usage is TRBJ1-2, with D perhaps TRBD1 (5 bases). Germline CDR1 reads MGHRA; CDR2 reads YSYEKL. The V gene lost 4 bases and the J gene lost 5 bases, with 20 bases spanning the gap. This CDR3 region has 16 residues. CDR3 in amino acids: CASSPQLGRDEYGYTF. DNA of the CDR3: TGCGCCAGCAGCCCCCAGTTGGGGCGGGACGAATATGGCTACACCTTC.

This clone occurred a few times. J is TRBJ2-3 and V is TRBV20-1; 7 bases agree with TRBD2. Germline CDR1 DFQATT, CDR2 SNEGSKA (reference sequence). The junction had 3 bases not matched to a gene; V was cut back by 3 bases and J by 6 bases. The CDR3 covers 12 residues. This chain's CDR3 is CSASLAGDTQYF. The CDR3 DNA is TGCAGTGCTAGTTTAGCGGGTGATACGCAGTATTTT.

This clone has a single count. This chain connects TRBV4-2 to TRBJ2-3; D uncertain. The V end lost 1 base, the J end lost 0 bases, and 8 bases lay between the germline ends. The CDR3 spans 15 residues. CDR1 and CDR2 from the germline V gene are LGHNA and YNFKEQ. In nucleotides, the CDR3 is TGTGCCAGCAGCCAAGCCGGGTCTAGCACAGATACGCAGTATTTT. It encodes CASSQAGSSTDTQYF.

This clone was seen only once. The chain joins TRBV19 to TRBJ2-5; TRBD1 aligns across 7 bases. In germline, CDR1 is LNHDA, CDR2 SQIVND (reference sequence). The V segment lost 7 bases and the J segment 0 bases; nucleotides outside the gene matches: 5. The CDR3 has 14 amino acids. CDR3 loop: CASNRGQNQETQYF. The DNA of the CDR3 is TGTGCCAGTAACCGGGGACAGAACCAAGAGACCCAGTACTTC.

V and J are TRBV2 and TRBJ2-5; 16 nucleotides agree with TRBD2. The CDR3 consists of 16 residues. From germline, CDR1 is SNHLY and CDR2 FYNNEI. J was trimmed by 2 bases and V by 6 bases; bases with no gene match: 3. For the CDR3, the DNA is TGTGCCAGCAGGATGGGACTAGCGGGGGGGCAAGAGACCCAGTACTTC. Its protein product is CASRMGLAGGQETQYF.

This chain uses TRBV5-4 with TRBJ2-2; TRBD1 is a possible D gene (5 bases). V lost 0 bases and J 3 bases, leaving 9 bases between the germline ends. Germline CDR1 reads SGHNT; CDR2 reads YYREEE (reference sequence). The CDR3 contains 15 residues. The CDR3 here is CASSLVARDTGELFF. The DNA for the CDR3 is TGTGCCAGCAGCTTGGTTGCCAGGGACACCGGGGAGCTGTTTTTT.

This clone was seen once. The chain uses TRBV7-9 and TRBJ1-1; a weak D match, TRBD1 (6 bases). CDR3 size: 16 residues. Per the germline V gene, CDR1 is SEHNR and CDR2 is FQNEAQ (reference sequence). Trimming removed 4 bases at V and 0 bases at J, with 15 bases between. In DNA form, the CDR3 reads TGTGCCAGCAGCTCCTTAAACAGGGAAATGAACACTGAAGCTTTCTTT. It translates to CASSSLNREMNTEAFF.

This clone was counted a single time. The gene calls are TRBV4-1 and TRBJ1-6; TRBD1 matches at 8 bases. CDR1 and CDR2 (germline): MGHRA, YSYEKL. Trimming at V came to 0 bases and at J to 7 bases, leaving 11 bases not matched to a gene. The CDR3 sequence is 18 residues long. CDR3 nucleotides: TGCGCCAGCAGCCAAGAGGGCCCGGACAGGGCTAAAAATTCACCCCTCCACTTT. Translated: CASSQEGPDRAKNSPLHF.

This chain uses TRBV11-2 with TRBJ2-1, with D perhaps matching TRBD1 (6 bases). The CDR3 sequence is 14 residues long. The germline V gene encodes CDR1 SGHAT and CDR2 FQNNGV. Trimming removed 5 bases at V and 4 bases at J, with 12 bases between. The CDR3 nucleotides read TGTGCCAGCAGCCCTCGGGACAAATACAATGAGCAGTTCTTC. It specifies CASSPRDKYNEQFF.

The chain links TRBV9 to TRBJ1-4; D is uncertain. Germline V lookup: CDR1 SGDLS, CDR2 YYNGEE. Trimming took off 4 bases at V and 0 bases at J, with 13 bases between the two ends. This CDR3 contains 16 residues. CDR3 in DNA: TGTGCCAGCAGCCCTACTGACCGGGCAACTAATGAAAAACTGTTTTTT. Its protein product is CASSPTDRATNEKLFF.

The chain links TRBV3-1 (or the pseudogene TRBV3-2) to TRBJ2-5, with 7 bases lining up with TRBD2. Trimming at V came to 4 bases and at J to 5 bases, leaving 16 bases not matched to a gene. The CDR3 is 17 residues long. The germline V gene has CDR1 LGHDT and CDR2 YNNKEL (reference sequence). The CDR3 DNA follows: TGTGCCAGCAGCCTTTCCTTTAGCGTCCGGGAGGCGGAGACCCAGTACTTC. Amino acid sequence: CASSLSFSVREAETQYF.

The V and J genes are TRBV14 and TRBJ2-5, with D hard to call. CDR1 is SGHDN, CDR2 FVKESK, per germline. The CDR3 is 12 amino acids. The ends were cut back, 3 bases at V and 2 bases at J, with 4 bases in the middle. The CDR3 sequence: CASSHTQETQYF. CDR3 nucleotide sequence: TGTGCCAGCAGCCATACACAAGAGACCCAGTACTTC.

V gene TRBV7-2 combines with J gene TRBJ2-7; no definite D call. Trimming took off 4 bases at V and 0 bases at J, with 13 bases between the two ends. CDR1 and CDR2 (germline): SGHTA, FQGNSA. The CDR3 covers 15 residues. The CDR3 region is CASSSLTYDSYEQYF. CDR3 DNA sequence: TGTGCCAGCAGCTCCCTAACCTATGACTCCTACGAGCAGTACTTC.

The gene calls are TRBV7-8 and TRBJ2-1, with TRBD2 identical over 7 bases. The junction had 14 bases not matched to a gene; V was cut back by 5 bases and J by 10 bases. Germline assignment: CDR1 SGHVS and CDR2 FQNEAQ. The CDR3 spans 15 residues. CDR3 sequence (DNA): TGTGCCAGCAGCGCCTTCCGGGCGGGGGACCAAGAGCAGTTCTTC. Its translation: CASSAFRAGDQEQFF.

The genes are TRBV7-9 and TRBJ2-3; D is perhaps TRBD2 (7 bases). The CDR3 runs 16 residues. Germline assignment: CDR1 SEHNR and CDR2 FQNEAQ (reference sequence). V lost 3 bases and J lost 5, with 18 bases in between. CDR3 residues: CASSLGGAGAGDTQYF. CDR3 bases: TGTGCCAGCAGCTTGGGAGGGGCAGGGGCCGGAGATACGCAGTATTTT.

V is TRBV3-1 (or the pseudogene TRBV3-2) and J is TRBJ2-3; D unresolved. Between the trimmed V and J ends, which lost 0 bases and 6 bases, there was a span of 16 bases. Germline assignment: CDR1 LGHDT and CDR2 YNNKEL (reference sequence). There are 16 residues in the CDR3. The CDR3 loop is CASSQDWAALADTQYF. In DNA form, the CDR3 reads TGTGCCAGCAGCCAAGATTGGGCCGCCCTGGCCGATACGCAGTATTTT.

The chain combines TRBV7-9 with TRBJ1-6, with 8 bases identical to TRBD1. CDR1 and CDR2 from the germline V gene are SEHNR and FQNEAQ (reference sequence). The V segment lost 5 bases and the J segment 9 bases; nucleotides outside the gene matches: 9. The CDR3 extends over 15 amino acids. The CDR3 nucleotides are TGTGCCAGCAGCCTTTTCTCTACAGGGGGTTCACCCCTCCACTTT. Encoded protein: CASSLFSTGGSPLHF.

J is TRBJ1-2 and V is TRBV5-4; D ambiguous. V shed 6 bases and J shed 4 bases, with 13 bases lying between them. The CDR3 length is 13 residues. Per the germline V gene, CDR1 is SGHNT and CDR2 is YYREEE (reference sequence). The CDR3 coding sequence is TGTGCCAGCATCCAGCGGGGTACCTATGGCTACACCTTC. This gives the protein CASIQRGTYGYTF.